This entry lists 32 T cell receptor beta chains sequenced from one sample in a study of blood T cell repertoires in COVID-19. The method was immunoSEQ multiplex PCR; TCRdb's version includes in-frame clones alone and lacks a portion of them. The table has 130,000 or so clones, roughly 90% seen once. Sequencing input: peripheral blood. The receptors were gathered from a man between 60 and 75 years old with COVID-19, enrolled during active disease.

The chain is built from TRBV30 and TRBJ1-1; no firm D call. V gave up 3 bases and J gave up 2 bases, with 10 bases separating them. CDR1 is GTSNPN and CDR2 is SVGIG in the germline V gene (reference sequence). This CDR3 is 13 amino acids long. This CDR3 reads CAWRRLVNTEAFF. The CDR3 coding sequence is TGTGCCTGGAGAAGATTAGTTAACACTGAAGCTTTCTTT.

The chain couples TRBV4-3 to TRBJ1-3, with 7 bases fitting TRBD1. The CDR3 contains 16 residues. V lost 4 bases and J lost 3; bases outside the gene matches: 9. Germline V lookup: CDR1 LGHNA, CDR2 YSLEER. CDR3 sequence reads: CASSPGGQGLGNTIYF. In DNA form, the CDR3 reads TGCGCCAGCAGCCCAGGGGGGCAGGGGCTTGGAAACACCATATATTTT.

The V call is TRBV7-8, the J call TRBJ1-1; TRBD1 aligns across 7 bases. With 4 bases clipped from V and 5 bases from J, the junction kept 4 bases outside the gene matches. The CDR3 has 13 residues. The germline CDR1 and CDR2 sequences are SGHVS and FQNEAQ. The CDR3, as DNA: TGTGCCAGCAGCTGGGACAGAGGGACTGAAGCTTTCTTT. Its protein is CASSWDRGTEAFF.

This chain links TRBV7-2 with TRBJ1-1, with D perhaps matching TRBD1 (5 bases). CDR3 size: 19 residues. Trimming removed 6 bases from V and 1 base from J, with 27 bases in between. Looked up from germline, CDR1 is SGHTA and CDR2 is FQGNSA. The CDR3 nucleotides are TGTGCCAGCAGGGATCACGCGGGGCCTTCGTCCGGGAGGAACACTGAAGCTTTCTTT. Translation gives CASRDHAGPSSGRNTEAFF.

This chain connects TRBV27 to TRBJ2-7; D is perhaps TRBD1 (5 bases). Trimming pared 5 bases from V and 3 bases from J, leaving 11 bases between. Germline V gives CDR1 MNHEY, CDR2 SMNVEV (reference sequence). The CDR3 is 13 amino acids. DNA of the CDR3: TGTGCCAGCAGTCCAACGACAGACTACGAGCAGTACTTC. Translation gives CASSPTTDYEQYF.

The rearrangement joins TRBV3-1 (or the pseudogene TRBV3-2) to TRBJ1-1, with 11 bases identical to TRBD1. The CDR3 length is 14 residues. Germline V lookup: CDR1 LGHDT, CDR2 YNNKEL (reference sequence). The ends lost 4 bases at V and 8 bases at J; junction bases unmatched: 6. CDR3 protein: CASSRGTGGPEAFF. The CDR3 DNA sequence: TGTGCCAGCAGCCGAGGGACAGGGGGACCAGAAGCTTTCTTT.

The chain is built from TRBV2 and TRBJ1-6, with 8 nucleotides matching TRBD1. This CDR3 contains 16 residues. V trimming: 6 bases; J trimming: 3 bases; junction bases outside the gene matches: 7. Germline V lookup: CDR1 SNHLY, CDR2 FYNNEI. CDR3 residues: CASSLGDRNYNSPLHF. The CDR3 DNA reads TGTGCCAGCAGCTTGGGGGACAGGAACTATAATTCACCCCTCCACTTT.

V gene TRBV7-2 combines with J gene TRBJ1-5; 7 positions agree with TRBD1. CDR3 length: 16 amino acids. Germline lookup yields CDR1 SGHTA and CDR2 FQGNSA. Trimming cost V 5 bases and J 7 bases; bases outside gene matches: 14. In nucleotides, the CDR3 is TGTGCCAGCAGCCCGGGCACCAGGGGGACTCGACAGCCCCAGCATTTT. It translates to CASSPGTRGTRQPQHF.

This clone was counted a single time. The rearrangement uses TRBV27 and TRBJ2-3; TRBD1 matches at 7 bases. Germline loops: CDR1 MNHEY, CDR2 SMNVEV (reference sequence). The J segment lost 2 bases and the V segment lost 4 bases, leaving 9 bases of the junction unmatched. This CDR3 contains 16 residues. The chain's CDR3 is CASSSRGQLYTDTQYF. The CDR3 DNA is TGTGCCAGCAGTTCCCGGGGACAGCTTTACACAGATACGCAGTATTTT.

V and J are TRBV6-2 or TRBV6-3 and TRBJ1-2, with 9 bases that match TRBD1. Germline loops: CDR1 MNHEY, CDR2 SVGEGT. The V and J ends lost 4 bases and 3 bases, in that order; junction bases with no gene match: 12. CDR3 length equals 17 residues. CDR3 sequence reads: CASSFPANRDRDYGYTF. The CDR3 DNA reads TGTGCCAGCAGTTTCCCAGCTAACCGGGACAGGGACTATGGCTACACCTTC.

This clone has a handful of counts. The chain links TRBV19 to TRBJ2-7; 12 bases are shared with TRBD1. Germline lookup yields CDR1 LNHDA and CDR2 SQIVND (reference sequence). The CDR3 has 14 amino acids. V trimming: 8 bases; J trimming: 7 bases; junction bases outside the gene matches: 9. The CDR3 loop reads CASAGTGGADEQYF. For the CDR3, the DNA is TGTGCCAGTGCCGGGACAGGGGGCGCCGATGAGCAGTACTTC.

The CDR3 DNA reads TGTGCCAGCAGCTTAACAGCAGGGGTTGGGAGCACTGAAGCTTTCTTT. It yields the protein CASSLTAGVGSTEAFF. The rearrangement joins TRBV7-2 to TRBJ1-1; D possibly corresponds to TRBD1 (6 bases). V gave up 2 bases and J gave up 4 bases, with 17 bases separating them. Germline lookup yields CDR1 SGHTA and CDR2 FQGNSA. This CDR3 contains 16 residues.

This clone showed up just once. The chain carries TRBV30 and TRBJ1-4; 7 bases line up with TRBD1. V shed 4 bases, J shed 0 bases, and the junction held 8 bases outside the gene matches. Germline V gene data show CDR1 as GTSNPN and CDR2 as SVGIG (reference sequence). The CDR3 is 16 residues long. The CDR3 loop reads CAWTYGRGTTNEKLFF. DNA of the CDR3: TGTGCCTGGACCTACGGCAGGGGGACAACTAATGAAAAACTGTTTTTT. Full variable domain (missing parts from reference TRBV30 and TRBJ1-4): SQTIHQWPATLVQPVGSPLSLECTVEGTSNPNLYWYRQAAGRGLQLLFYSVGIGQISSEVPQNLSASRPQDRQFILSSKKLLLSDSGFYLCAWTYGRGTTNEKLFFGSGTQLSVL.

The J gene is TRBJ2-2, the V gene TRBV29-1; 10 bases are a match to TRBD1. The ends lost 6 bases at V and 2 bases at J; junction bases unmatched: 3. The CDR3 has 14 amino acids. Germline V gene lookup returns CDR1 SQVTM and CDR2 ANQGSEA. The CDR3 here is CSVGDRGNTGELFF. For the CDR3, the DNA is TGCAGCGTGGGGGACAGGGGAAACACCGGGGAGCTGTTTTTT.

A word on this clone: Germline is not matched at one junction end, which may reflect a read error. The J gene is TRBJ1-5, the V gene TRBV28; D may be TRBD1 (5 bases). The CDR3 has 12 residues. The germline CDR1 and CDR2 sequences are MDHEN and SYDVKM. The CDR3 sequence: CASSTLRGRGGF. Written as DNA, the CDR3 is TGTGCCAGCAGTACTCTAAGGGGTCGTGGGGGGTTT.

V is TRBV6-5 and J is TRBJ2-3; D gene ambiguous. The CDR3 runs to 12 residues. The germline V gene encodes CDR1 MNHEY and CDR2 SVGAGI. Trimming stripped 2 bases from V and 6 bases from J, with 6 bases between. CDR3 amino acids: CASSYGEDTQYF. The CDR3 DNA sequence: TGTGCCAGCAGTTACGGAGAGGATACGCAGTATTTT.

The chain uses TRBV7-2 and TRBJ1-1; 11 nucleotides agree with TRBD1. This CDR3 is 15 amino acids long. Trimming removed 4 bases from V and 4 bases from J; junction bases left unmatched: 5. Germline assignment: CDR1 SGHTA and CDR2 FQGNSA. CDR3 in DNA: TGTGCCAGCAGCTCCTGGACAGGGGGCTTCACTGAAGCTTTCTTT. Translated, it gives CASSSWTGGFTEAFF.

V and J are TRBV4-3 and TRBJ2-7; 9 bases agree with TRBD1. The CDR3 runs 15 residues. The ends lost 0 bases at V and 5 bases at J; junction bases unmatched: 5. Per germline, CDR1 LGHNA and CDR2 YSLEER. The CDR3 DNA reads as TGCGCCAGCAGCCAAGATTGGGGACAGGGCGACGAGCAGTACTTC. This sequence encodes CASSQDWGQGDEQYF.

The chain uses TRBV30 and TRBJ2-2; 7 bases match TRBD1. V shed 1 base and J 5 bases; nucleotides not matched to a gene: 7. The CDR3 spans 15 residues. Germline V gene lookup returns CDR1 GTSNPN and CDR2 SVGIG (reference sequence). The CDR3 reads CAWSGLTGLTGELFF. In DNA form, the CDR3 reads TGTGCCTGGAGTGGATTGACAGGGTTGACCGGGGAGCTGTTTTTT.

This chain joins TRBV10-3 and TRBJ1-1; no firm D call. The CDR3 contains 16 residues. Trimming removed 2 bases at V and 1 base at J, with 14 bases between. Germline-derived CDR1 and CDR2 are ENHRY and SYGVKD. The CDR3: CAISEVLVLKNTEAFF. In DNA, the CDR3 is TGTGCCATCAGTGAGGTGTTAGTTTTGAAGAACACTGAAGCTTTCTTT.

This clone was seen a single time. CDR3 protein: CASTRGDRANSPLHF. The CDR3 DNA reads as TGTGCCAGTACTCGGGGGGACAGGGCTAATTCACCCCTCCACTTT. The rearrangement joins TRBV19 to TRBJ1-6, with 9 bases that match TRBD1. CDR1 is LNHDA and CDR2 is SQIVND in the germline V gene (reference sequence). The trim removed 7 bases at V and 6 bases at J, leaving 7 bases unmatched. The length of the CDR3 is 15 residues.

The V gene is TRBV19, the J gene TRBJ1-1; TRBD1 agrees at 12 bases. The V gene's germline CDR1 is LNHDA and CDR2 SQIVND (reference sequence). The length of the CDR3 is 16 residues. The trim removed 4 bases at V and 5 bases at J, leaving 8 bases unmatched. CDR3 coding DNA: TGTGCCAGTAGTACCCGGGACAGGGGGCCCCGAACTGAAGCTTTCTTT. This sequence encodes CASSTRDRGPRTEAFF. Full variable domain (missing parts from reference TRBV19 and TRBJ1-1): DGGITQSPKYLFRKEGQNVTLSCEQNLNHDAMYWYRQDPGQGLRLIYYSQIVNDFQKGDIAEGYSVSREKKESFPLTVTSAQKNPTAFYLCASSTRDRGPRTEAFFGQGTRLTVV.

DNA for the CDR3: TGTGCCAGCAGCTTAAGGCAGGGCCTGGGGGATACGCAGTATTTT. Its translation: CASSLRQGLGDTQYF. The J gene is TRBJ2-3, the V gene TRBV7-3; a weak D match, TRBD1 (5 bases). V dropped 1 base and J dropped 6 bases, with 14 bases sitting between them. The length of the CDR3 is 15 residues. The germline CDR1 and CDR2 sequences are SGHTA and FQGTGA.

The rearrangement joins TRBV24-1 to TRBJ1-2; 9 nucleotides agree with TRBD1. CDR1 and CDR2 from the germline V gene are KGHDR and SFDVKD. The junction had 11 bases not matched to a gene; V was cut back by 3 bases and J by 4 bases. This CDR3 is built from 17 residues. CDR3 nucleotide sequence: TGTGCCACCAGTGATACGGGACAGGGTACCCGGGGCTATGGCTACACCTTC. Translated: CATSDTGQGTRGYGYTF.

The chain couples TRBV5-1 to TRBJ2-7, with 12 bases that match TRBD2. With 2 bases clipped from V and 2 bases from J, the junction kept 2 bases outside the gene matches. Germline CDR1 reads SGHRS; CDR2 reads YFSETQ. The CDR3 totals 15 residues. DNA of the CDR3: TGCGCCAGCAGCTTTTGGACTAGCGGGACCTACGAGCAGTACTTC. This codes for CASSFWTSGTYEQYF.

The chain joins TRBV2 to TRBJ1-1, with 9 bases that match TRBD1. Germline V gene sequence: CDR1 SNHLY, CDR2 FYNNEI. There are 13 residues in the CDR3. The chain's CDR3 is CPTGGRMNTEAFF. The CDR3 region has the DNA TGTCCCACAGGGGGCCGAATGAACACTGAAGCTTTCTTT.

The gene calls are TRBV11-3 and TRBJ2-3; 10 bases fit TRBD2. J gave up 2 bases and V 4 bases, and 9 bases lay outside the gene matches. The CDR3 contains 17 residues. Looked up from germline, CDR1 is SGHNT and CDR2 is YENEEA. The CDR3 bases are TGTGCCAGCAGCTCACCAACTAGCGGGGCCGCCACAGATACGCAGTATTTT. Protein sequence: CASSSPTSGAATDTQYF. Looking up the rest from reference TRBV11-3 and TRBJ2-3 gives the full variable domain: EAGVVQSPRYKIIEKKQPVAFWCNPISGHNTLYWYLQNLGQGPELLIRYENEEAVDDSQLPKDRFSAERLKGVDSTLKIQPAELGDSAVYLCASSSPTSGAATDTQYFGPGTRLTVL.

This sequence joins TRBV28 and TRBJ1-5; 9 bases are a match to TRBD1. V dropped 4 bases and J dropped 4; count of bases not matched to a gene: 8. Germline values: CDR1 MDHEN, CDR2 SYDVKM. There are 16 residues in the CDR3. CDR3 region: CASSSPGGQGNQPQHF. The DNA of the CDR3 is TGTGCCAGCAGTTCCCCTGGGGGACAGGGTAATCAGCCCCAGCATTTT.

The V and J genes are TRBV5-1 and TRBJ1-4; unclear D gene. The CDR3 is 13 residues long. V dropped 4 bases and J dropped 6 bases, with 10 bases sitting between them. CDR1 SGHRS and CDR2 YFSETQ come from the germline V gene. CDR3 protein: CASSIIGDEKLFF. DNA of the CDR3: TGCGCCAGCAGCATCATCGGGGATGAAAAACTGTTTTTT.

To note about this clone: Different DNA sequences within this sample yield the same CDR3. The chain employs TRBV2 and TRBJ1-2; 7 bases map to TRBD1. With 1 base clipped from V and 7 bases from J, the junction kept 3 bases outside the gene matches. In germline, CDR1 is SNHLY, CDR2 FYNNEI. The CDR3 runs to 13 residues. The CDR3 loop reads CASSEGGGGGYTF. The CDR3 DNA reads as TGTGCCAGCAGTGAAGGAGGGGGCGGTGGCTACACCTTC.

The chain combines TRBV15 with TRBJ1-4; weak D call: TRBD1 (5 bases). This CDR3 region has 14 residues. The germline gives CDR1 LNHNV, CDR2 YYDKDF (reference sequence). Trimming took 0 bases from V and 11 from J, leaving 13 bases between them. Here the CDR3 reads CATSRDRGWGKLFF. The CDR3 bases are TGTGCCACCAGCAGAGATCGGGGGTGGGGGAAACTGTTTTTT.

The chain employs TRBV30 and TRBJ1-2, with D hard to call. CDR1 GTSNPN and CDR2 SVGIG come from the germline V gene (reference sequence). Trimming removed 4 bases at V and 6 bases at J, with 21 bases between. This CDR3 is built from 15 residues. CDR3 residues: CAWTSSYRAPNGYTF. CDR3 DNA: TGTGCCTGGACCTCCTCGTACAGAGCCCCCAATGGCTACACCTTC.